This TCR beta chain was captured by sequencing in a study of blood T cells in healthy people across ages. The authors ran a second PCR of about 6 to 11 cycles using a sample-barcoded 5' primer and a J-beta primer mix. MiXCR, applied by TCRdb to the 5' RACE reads, yields one record per CDR3 protein. The sample shows roughly 1,000,000 distinct CDR3 sequences, under 30% of them seen only once. The CDR3 sequence is 13 residues long. V lost 4 bases, J lost 0 bases, and 10 bases lay in between. The germline gives CDR1 SQVTM, CDR2 ANQGSEA. The sample was also linked to a second study, of T cells of mothers and their children.

The sequenced material came from blood. The gene calls are TRBV29-1 and TRBJ2-7; D uncertain. The receptor comes from a girl under 10 years old in good health. In nucleotides, the CDR3 is TGCAGCGTTGTTGGCAGAAACTCCTACGAGCAGTACTTC. Translated: CSVVGRNSYEQYF.